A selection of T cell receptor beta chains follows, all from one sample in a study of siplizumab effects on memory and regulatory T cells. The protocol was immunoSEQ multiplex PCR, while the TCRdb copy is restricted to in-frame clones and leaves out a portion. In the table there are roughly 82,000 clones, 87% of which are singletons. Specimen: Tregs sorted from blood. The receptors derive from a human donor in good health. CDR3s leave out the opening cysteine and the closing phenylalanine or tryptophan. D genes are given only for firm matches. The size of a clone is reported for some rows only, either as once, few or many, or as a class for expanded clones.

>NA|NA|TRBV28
ASSPRQGTSPSTDTQY
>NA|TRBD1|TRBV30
AWATGTGCEKLF
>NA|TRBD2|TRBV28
ASSGTSGGQETQY
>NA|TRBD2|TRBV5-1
ASRRGLFGELF
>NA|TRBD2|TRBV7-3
ASSPAPGGQETQY
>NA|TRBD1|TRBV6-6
AISEGQGYYGYT
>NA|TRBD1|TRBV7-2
ASRPTGQNYGYT
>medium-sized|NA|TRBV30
AWRGLAITDTQY
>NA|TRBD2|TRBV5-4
ASSSGLAGVAYEQY
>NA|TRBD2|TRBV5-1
ASSKGLALGETQY
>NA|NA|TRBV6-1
ASSGTGSFFSETQY
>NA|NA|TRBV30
AWSVWGGGGYT
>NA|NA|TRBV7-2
ASSPGGSEQY
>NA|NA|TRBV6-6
ASSIGTRGETQY
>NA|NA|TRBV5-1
ASSFVGGRELF
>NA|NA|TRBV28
ASSFPLINEQF
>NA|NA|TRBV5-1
ASSLGGPETQY
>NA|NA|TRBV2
ASSYVTNTEAF
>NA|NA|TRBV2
ASSVTASPLH
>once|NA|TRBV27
ASSSTISGNTIY
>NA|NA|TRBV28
ASTGPAGTGELF
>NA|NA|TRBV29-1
SVEDPGGETQY
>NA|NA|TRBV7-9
ASSFFPMETQY
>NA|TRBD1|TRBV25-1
ASSPFRTGWETQY
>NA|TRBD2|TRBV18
ASSPTSVNTGELF
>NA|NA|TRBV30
ASKMGASGRYT
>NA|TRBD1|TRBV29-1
SVGQGSNIQY
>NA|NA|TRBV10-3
AISERRNGDRRDSIYGYT
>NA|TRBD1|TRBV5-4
ASRRLQGDYGYT
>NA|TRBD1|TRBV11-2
ASEYWGQVQF
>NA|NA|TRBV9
ASSVGTLTDTQY
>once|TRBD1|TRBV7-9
ASFGTGRLEAF
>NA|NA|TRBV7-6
ASRPGRGNTEAF
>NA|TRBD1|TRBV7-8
ASSLVDRVWVTGEQY
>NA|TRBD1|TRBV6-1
ASTGQVQGNTEAF
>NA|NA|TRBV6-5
ASSYRQIYGYT
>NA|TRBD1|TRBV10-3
ATTQGQTYEQY
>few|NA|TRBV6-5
ASSYVGRVRTEAF
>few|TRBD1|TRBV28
ASSPSTGGGYT
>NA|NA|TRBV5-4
ASTTVAGPNYEQY
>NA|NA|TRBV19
ASSIVSIGARQPQH
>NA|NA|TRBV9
ASSVGPLVSSTQY
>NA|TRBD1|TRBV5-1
ASSFLAGGTGELF
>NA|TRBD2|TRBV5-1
ASSLASSGGPFSYNEQF
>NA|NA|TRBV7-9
ASSKGDPLAEAF
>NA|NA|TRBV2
ASSSTGFSTDTQY
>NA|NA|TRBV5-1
ASSLDKGPYEQY
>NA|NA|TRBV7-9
ASSLAFFDNEQF